Listed here are 25 T cell receptor beta chains from one sample, sequenced in a study of control samples from healthy donors and cancer patients. Profiling relied on immunoSEQ multiplex PCR, and the TCRdb table lists in-frame clones only, not all of them. Here the sample spans roughly 120,000 clones, 85% to 90% being singletons. The material sequenced was PBMCs. Every receptor here comes from a woman aged 50 to 60 with colorectal cancer.

V is TRBV3-1 (or the pseudogene TRBV3-2) and J is TRBJ2-5; D is ambiguous. Germline V gene lookup returns CDR1 LGHDT and CDR2 YNNKEL (reference sequence). Trimming cost V 1 base and J 0 bases, with 9 bases left between them. The CDR3 spans 15 residues. The DNA of the CDR3 is TGTGCCAGCAGCCAAGCAAGGGTGTACCAAGAGACCCAGTACTTC. Its protein is CASSQARVYQETQYF.

As regards this clone: At one of its ends the junction is not consistent with the germline gene, which may arise from a read error. The gene calls are TRBV7-7 and TRBJ2-2; D may be TRBD1 (5 bases). The length of the CDR3 is 16 residues. Germline CDR1 SSHAT, CDR2 FNYEAQ (reference sequence). CDR3 sequence reads: CASSLYQGSNTGELFF. The CDR3 DNA reads TGTGCTAGCAGCTTATACCAGGGATCGAACACCGGGGAGCTGTTTTTT.

The V gene is TRBV25-1, the J gene TRBJ2-5; possibly TRBD1 for D (6 bases). From germline, CDR1 is MGHDK and CDR2 SYGVNS. Trimming pared 6 bases from V and 1 base from J, leaving 12 bases between. This CDR3 contains 14 residues. Here the CDR3 reads CASRRTDSQETQYF. CDR3 sequence (DNA): TGTGCCAGCAGGCGAACGGACAGCCAAGAGACCCAGTACTTC.

The chain joins TRBV2 to TRBJ2-7; D is undetermined. V was trimmed by 4 bases and J by 0 bases, leaving 10 bases between them. This CDR3 has 14 residues. Germline CDR1 is SNHLY and CDR2 is FYNNEI. The CDR3 bases are TGTGCCAGCAGTGCCACCGACACCTCCTACGAGCAGTACTTC. It yields the protein CASSATDTSYEQYF.

V usage is TRBV14 and J usage is TRBJ1-4; D not resolved. CDR1 SGHDN and CDR2 FVKESK come from the germline V gene. Trimming stripped 6 bases from V and 7 bases from J, with 9 bases between. The CDR3 contains 12 residues. The CDR3 coding sequence is TGTGCCAGCAGTGGTCTGGGTGAAAAACTGTTTTTT. Residues: CASSGLGEKLFF.

The chain links TRBV15 to TRBJ2-7; D gene unclear. The length of the CDR3 is 13 residues. V lost 5 bases to trimming and J lost 1 base, with 9 bases between them. The germline V gene encodes CDR1 LNHNV and CDR2 YYDKDF (reference sequence). CDR3 loop: CATSQDTSYEQYF. DNA of the CDR3: TGTGCCACCAGCCAAGACACTTCCTACGAGCAGTACTTC.

The chain employs TRBV6-6 and TRBJ1-5; 8 bases are shared with TRBD1. V lost 5 bases, J lost 2 bases, and 8 bases stayed unmatched. The germline V gene encodes CDR1 MNHNY and CDR2 SVGAGI (reference sequence). This CDR3 spans 16 amino acids. This CDR3 is CASSQPPGQGNQPQHF. CDR3 bases: TGTGCCAGCAGTCAACCCCCGGGACAGGGCAATCAGCCCCAGCATTTT.

This clone was recorded once. The chain recombines TRBV24-1 with TRBJ2-5, with TRBD2 matching over 12 bases. This CDR3 has 16 amino acids. J gave up 4 bases and V 7 bases, and 9 bases lay outside the gene matches. The germline gives CDR1 KGHDR, CDR2 SFDVKD. The CDR3 DNA is TGTGCCACCAGCCTAGCGGGAGGGCCAGGCTCAGAGACCCAGTACTTC. Amino acids: CATSLAGGPGSETQYF.

This chain connects TRBV5-6 to TRBJ2-7, with D perhaps assigned TRBD1 or TRBD2 (5 bases each). V lost 1 base, J lost 0 bases, and 8 bases lay in between. The CDR3 runs 14 residues. The germline CDR1 and CDR2 sequences are SGHDT and YYEEEE. The CDR3 spells CASSLLGVSYEQYF. The CDR3 nucleotides are TGTGCCAGCAGCTTGTTGGGGGTCTCCTACGAGCAGTACTTC.

The V call is TRBV5-1, the J call TRBJ1-2; TRBD1 agrees at 8 bases. After removal of 0 bases from V and 4 bases from J, the junction contained 5 bases not matched to a gene. The V gene's germline CDR1 is SGHRS and CDR2 YFSETQ. The CDR3 runs 15 residues. The CDR3 DNA is TGCGCCAGCAGCTTGGCCACAGGGGGGACCTATGGCTACACCTTC. This codes for CASSLATGGTYGYTF.

The CDR3 DNA sequence: TGTGCCAGTAATCGTGCTAGCGGGAGAAAAGATACGCAGTATTTT. This codes for CASNRASGRKDTQYF. The chain has TRBV19 and TRBJ2-3, with 10 bases identical to TRBD2. V dropped 7 bases and J dropped 5; count of bases not matched to a gene: 9. CDR1 and CDR2 from the germline V gene are LNHDA and SQIVND (reference sequence). The CDR3 is 15 amino acids.

As for this clone: Other DNA sequences in the sample encode the same CDR3. V gene TRBV27 combines with J gene TRBJ1-4; D perhaps matches TRBD1 (5 bases). This CDR3 is built from 14 residues. V was shortened by 5 bases and J by 3 bases, with 10 bases between the two germline ends. Germline V gene sequence: CDR1 MNHEY, CDR2 SMNVEV (reference sequence). The CDR3 reads CASSPGLPNEKLFF. The DNA of the CDR3 is TGTGCCAGCAGTCCGGGACTGCCTAATGAAAAACTGTTTTTT.

This chain uses TRBV18 with TRBJ2-7, with D possibly being TRBD2 (5 bases). CDR1 and CDR2 (germline): KGHSH, LQKENI. V lost 3 bases and J 6 bases, leaving 9 bases between the germline ends. This CDR3 spans 12 amino acids. CDR3 sequence: CASSPGGLEQYF. In DNA form, the CDR3 reads TGTGCCAGCTCACCGGGCGGGCTCGAGCAGTACTTC.

This rearrangement joins TRBV5-1 to TRBJ2-4, with D unclear. The germline V gene has CDR1 SGHRS and CDR2 YFSETQ. CDR3 length equals 14 residues. V was pared by 5 bases and J by 7 bases, with 16 bases between. In nucleotides, the CDR3 is TGCGCCAGCAGGACCGATCAGACGCGCAACATTCAGTACTTC. It is translated as CASRTDQTRNIQYF.

The rearrangement joins TRBV7-9 to TRBJ2-1; TRBD1 matches 10 bases. V lost 4 bases and J lost 4; bases outside the gene matches: 4. This CDR3 spans 15 amino acids. Germline CDR1 and CDR2: SEHNR and FQNEAQ (reference sequence). The CDR3 here is CASSWGQGRYNEQFF. In nucleotides, the CDR3 is TGTGCCAGCAGCTGGGGACAGGGGAGATACAATGAGCAGTTCTTC.

This chain uses TRBV12-5 with TRBJ1-1; perhaps TRBD1 as D (5 bases). Germline CDR1 LGHNT, CDR2 FRNRAP. Trimming took off 5 bases at V and 5 bases at J, with 18 bases between the two ends. The CDR3 loop spans 15 amino acids. For the CDR3, the DNA is TGTGCTAGTGGTCCCTCGGCGGGGGTAGGGACTGAAGCTTTCTTT. Translated, it gives CASGPSAGVGTEAFF. The whole variable domain, filled in from reference TRBV12-5 and TRBJ1-1, reads DARVTQTPRHKVTEMGQEVTMRCQPILGHNTVFWYRQTMMQGLELLAYFRNRAPLDDSGMPKDRFSAEMPDATLATLKIQPSEPRDSAVYFCASGPSAGVGTEAFFGQGTRLTVV.

The J gene is TRBJ1-2, the V gene TRBV30; the D is unclear. The CDR3 spans 12 residues. CDR1 is GTSNPN and CDR2 is SVGIG in the germline V gene (reference sequence). Trimming removed 3 bases at V and 4 bases at J, with 9 bases between. The CDR3 reads CAWRSPIYGYTF. The CDR3 nucleotides read TGTGCCTGGAGATCCCCCATCTATGGCTACACCTTC.

The chain couples TRBV2 to TRBJ1-1; D ambiguous. CDR3 length: 14 residues. CDR1 is SNHLY and CDR2 is FYNNEI in the germline V gene. V lost 3 bases, J lost 13 bases, and 21 bases lay in between. CDR3 sequence reads: CASSDHLRQPRVFF. The CDR3 DNA reads as TGTGCCAGCAGTGACCACCTCCGTCAACCGAGGGTTTTCTTT. The full variable domain, rest sourced from reference TRBV2 and TRBJ1-1, is EPEVTQTPSHQVTQMGQEVILRCVPISNHLYFYWYRQILGQKVEFLVSFYNNEISEKSEIFDDQFSVERPDGSNFTLKIRSTKLEDSAMYFCASSDHLRQPRVFFGQGTRLTVV.

DNA for the CDR3: TGTGCCAGCACGGACGGGATGTCTGGGGCCAACGTCCTGACTTTC. Amino acid sequence: CASTDGMSGANVLTF. The chain links TRBV2 to TRBJ2-6, with a possible D match to TRBD2 (5 bases). Germline V gene sequence: CDR1 SNHLY, CDR2 FYNNEI. The CDR3 is made up of 15 amino acids. V was shortened by 7 bases and J by 1 base, with 11 bases between the two germline ends.

The chain employs TRBV12-5 and TRBJ2-2, with D unresolved. The CDR3 extends over 14 amino acids. V lost 7 bases, J lost 6 bases, and 15 bases lay in between. Germline lookup yields CDR1 LGHNT and CDR2 FRNRAP. The CDR3 spells CASAAPLRSGELFF. CDR3 DNA sequence: TGTGCTAGTGCCGCCCCCCTCCGGTCCGGGGAGCTGTTTTTT.

The chain links TRBV5-4 to TRBJ1-5, with no clear D. Trimming cost V 0 bases and J 5 bases, with 6 bases left between them. This CDR3 spans 13 amino acids. CDR1 and CDR2 (germline): SGHNT, YYREEE (reference sequence). CDR3 nucleotides: TGTGCCAGCAGCTTGGGACCCGATCAGCCCCAGCATTTT. It translates to CASSLGPDQPQHF.

The J gene is TRBJ1-5, the V gene TRBV30, with D perhaps matching TRBD1 (5 bases). The CDR3 runs 12 residues. From germline, CDR1 is GTSNPN and CDR2 SVGIG (reference sequence). Trimming cost V 1 base and J 5 bases, with 6 bases left between them. The CDR3 nucleotides read TGTGCCTGGAGTGGGGGGGATCAGCCCCAGCATTTT. Residues: CAWSGGDQPQHF.

The genes are TRBV6-4 and TRBJ1-1, with D perhaps matching TRBD1 (5 bases). The germline gives CDR1 MRHNA, CDR2 SNTAGT. The CDR3 has 13 residues. Deletions cut 6 bases from V and 1 base from J, with 9 bases between. The CDR3 bases are TGTGCCAGCAGAGCGCAGGGGAACACTGAAGCTTTCTTT. It specifies CASRAQGNTEAFF.

The chain is built from TRBV5-1 and TRBJ1-4, with D possibly TRBD1 on 5 matching bases. Germline CDR1 and CDR2: SGHRS and YFSETQ. CDR3 length: 16 residues. V lost 3 bases and J lost 5, with 17 bases in between. CDR3 loop: CASSSSGTENNEKLFF. The CDR3 DNA reads TGCGCCAGCAGCTCATCCGGGACGGAAAACAATGAAAAACTGTTTTTT.

The chain is built from TRBV5-1 and TRBJ1-1; tentative D call: TRBD1 (5 bases). Per the germline V gene, CDR1 is SGHRS and CDR2 is YFSETQ. Between the trimmed V and J ends, which lost 1 base and 8 bases, there was a span of 15 bases. This CDR3 region has 14 residues. CDR3 residues: CASSLNLGAREAFF. CDR3 nucleotide sequence: TGCGCCAGCAGCTTGAACTTAGGGGCCCGAGAAGCTTTCTTT.